These 6 T cell receptor beta chains were sequenced from one sample in a study of control samples from healthy donors and cancer patients. The protocol was immunoSEQ multiplex PCR, while the TCRdb copy is restricted to in-frame clones and leaves out a portion. Among under 85,000 clones listed, 70% to 85% were seen once. The sequencing sample was made of PBMCs. The receptors originated from a man in his sixties with head and neck cancer.

V and J are TRBV7-2 and TRBJ1-1; possibly TRBD1 for D (5 bases). The CDR3 loop spans 14 amino acids. Germline CDR1 and CDR2: SGHTA and FQGNSA. Trimming cost V 1 base and J 4 bases, with 10 bases left between them. The CDR3 loop is CASSLVQGGTEAFF. For the CDR3, the DNA is TGTGCCAGCAGCTTAGTCCAGGGAGGCACTGAAGCTTTCTTT. The variable domain in full, completed from reference TRBV7-2 and TRBJ1-1, reads GAGVSQSPSNKVTEKGKDVELRCDPISGHTALYWYRQSLGQGLEFLIYFQGNSAPDKSGLPSDRFSAERTGGSVSTLTIQRTQQEDSAVYLCASSLVQGGTEAFFGQGTRLTVV.

This rearrangement joins TRBV5-5 to TRBJ1-6; D not resolved. V lost 1 base, J lost 5 bases, and 13 bases lay in between. Looked up from germline, CDR1 is SGHKS and CDR2 is YYEKEE (reference sequence). This CDR3 has 16 residues. The chain's CDR3 is CASSLPTSFHNSPLHF. The CDR3 DNA reads TGTGCCAGCAGCTTGCCGACATCGTTCCATAATTCACCCCTCCACTTT.

The table lists this clone with a few counts. Here the CDR3 DNA reads TGTGCCAGCAGTGGACTAGCGGGAAGCTCCTACAATGAGCAGTTCTTC. It translates to CASSGLAGSSYNEQFF. J is TRBJ2-1 and V is TRBV2; 11 bases are shared with TRBD2. V lost 4 bases to trimming and J lost 0 bases; unmatched junction nucleotides: 2. CDR1 is SNHLY, CDR2 FYNNEI, per germline. The CDR3 totals 16 residues. The whole variable domain, filled in from reference TRBV2 and TRBJ2-1, reads EPEVTQTPSHQVTQMGQEVILRCVPISNHLYFYWYRQILGQKVEFLVSFYNNEISEKSEIFDDQFSVERPDGSNFTLKIRSTKLEDSAMYFCASSGLAGSSYNEQFFGPGTRLTVL.

The V and J genes are TRBV2 and TRBJ2-7; 9 bases agree with TRBD2. Germline V gene data show CDR1 as SNHLY and CDR2 as FYNNEI. V trimming: 3 bases; J trimming: 3 bases; junction bases outside the gene matches: 6. This CDR3 comprises 15 residues. The CDR3 nucleotides are TGTGCCAGCAGTGATCAGGTAGCGGGAGACTACGAGCAGTACTTC. Its translation is CASSDQVAGDYEQYF.

J is TRBJ1-2 and V is TRBV27; TRBD1 matches 7 bases. After removal of 3 bases from V and 4 bases from J, the junction contained 11 bases not matched to a gene. CDR3 length: 16 amino acids. Per germline, CDR1 MNHEY and CDR2 SMNVEV (reference sequence). CDR3 amino acids: CASSFFEGAEFYGYTF. DNA for the CDR3: TGTGCCAGCAGTTTCTTCGAGGGGGCGGAATTCTATGGCTACACCTTC.

The V and J genes are TRBV5-1 and TRBJ2-1, with D maybe TRBD2 (6 bases). Germline CDR1 SGHRS, CDR2 YFSETQ. V lost 3 bases to trimming and J lost 5 bases, with 12 bases between them. The CDR3 contains 14 residues. The CDR3 nucleotides are TGCGCCAGCAGCTGGAGGGATCCCCACAATGAGCAGTTCTTC. It codes for CASSWRDPHNEQFF.